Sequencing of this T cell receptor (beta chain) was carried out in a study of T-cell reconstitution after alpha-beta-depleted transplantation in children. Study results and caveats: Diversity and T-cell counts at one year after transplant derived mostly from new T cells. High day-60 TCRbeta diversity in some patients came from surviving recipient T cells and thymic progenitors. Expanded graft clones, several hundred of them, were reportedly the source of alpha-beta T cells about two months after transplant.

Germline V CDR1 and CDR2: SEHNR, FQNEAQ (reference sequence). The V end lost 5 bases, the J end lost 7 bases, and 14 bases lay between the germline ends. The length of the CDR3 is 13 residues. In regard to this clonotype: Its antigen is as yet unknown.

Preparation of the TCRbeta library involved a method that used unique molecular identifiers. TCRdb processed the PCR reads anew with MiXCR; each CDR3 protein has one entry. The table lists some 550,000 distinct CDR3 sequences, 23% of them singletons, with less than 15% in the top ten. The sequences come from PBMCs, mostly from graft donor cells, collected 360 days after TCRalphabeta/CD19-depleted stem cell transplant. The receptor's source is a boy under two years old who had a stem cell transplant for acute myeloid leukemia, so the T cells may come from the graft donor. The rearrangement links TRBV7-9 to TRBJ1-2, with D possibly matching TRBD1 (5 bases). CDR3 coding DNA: TGTGCCAGCAGCCCGGGACTTAAACCTGGCTACACCTTC. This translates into CASSPGLKPGYTF.